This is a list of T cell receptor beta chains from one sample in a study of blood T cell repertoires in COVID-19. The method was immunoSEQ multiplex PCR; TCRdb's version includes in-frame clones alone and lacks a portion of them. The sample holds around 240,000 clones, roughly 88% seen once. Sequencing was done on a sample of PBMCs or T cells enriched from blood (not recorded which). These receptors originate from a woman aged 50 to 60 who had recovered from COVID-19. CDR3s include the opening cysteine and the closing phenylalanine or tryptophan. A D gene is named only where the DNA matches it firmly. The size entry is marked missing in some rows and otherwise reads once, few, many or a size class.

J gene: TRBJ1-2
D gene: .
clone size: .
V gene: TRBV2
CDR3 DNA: TGTGCCACCCGAGGGGGGGCAGCCTATGGCTACACCTTC
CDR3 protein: CATRGGAAYGYTF

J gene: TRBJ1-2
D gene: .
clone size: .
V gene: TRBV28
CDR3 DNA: TGTGCCAGCAGCACGGACTATAACTATGGCTACACCTTC
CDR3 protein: CASSTDYNYGYTF

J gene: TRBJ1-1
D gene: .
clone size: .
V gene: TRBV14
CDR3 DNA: TGTGCCAGCAGCCTATGGAACACTGAAGCTTTCTTT
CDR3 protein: CASSLWNTEAFF

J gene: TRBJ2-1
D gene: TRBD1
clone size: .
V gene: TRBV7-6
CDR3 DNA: TGTGCCAGCAGCTCCTTACAGGGGGTCTCCTACAATGAGCAGTTCTTC
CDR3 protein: CASSSLQGVSYNEQFF

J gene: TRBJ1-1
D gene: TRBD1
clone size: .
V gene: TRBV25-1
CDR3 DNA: TGTGCCAGCAGGGGGGGACAGGGGATAAACACTGAAGCTTTCTTT
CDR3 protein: CASRGGQGINTEAFF

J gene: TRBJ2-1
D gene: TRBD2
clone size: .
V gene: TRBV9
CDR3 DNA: TGTGCCAGCAGCGGAGGACTAGCGGGCGGCAGTGAGCAGTTCTTC
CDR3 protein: CASSGGLAGGSEQFF

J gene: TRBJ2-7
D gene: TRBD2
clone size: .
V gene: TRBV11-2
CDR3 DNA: TGTGCCAGCAGCTTAGTAGGCGGGAGTGGCGAGCAGTACTTC
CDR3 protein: CASSLVGGSGEQYF

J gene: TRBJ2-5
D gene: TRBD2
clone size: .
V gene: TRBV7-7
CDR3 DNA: TGTGCTAGCAGCTTAGGACTAGCAGACGGAGAGACCCAGTACTTC
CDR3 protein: CASSLGLADGETQYF

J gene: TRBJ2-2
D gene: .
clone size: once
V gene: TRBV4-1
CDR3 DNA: TGCGCCAGCAGCCAAGGGGGACAGAACACCGGGGAGCTGTTTTTT
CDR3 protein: CASSQGGQNTGELFF

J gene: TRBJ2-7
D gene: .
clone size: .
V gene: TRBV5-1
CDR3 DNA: TGCGCCAGCAGCTCACAGGGATCCTACGAGCAGTACTTC
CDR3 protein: CASSSQGSYEQYF

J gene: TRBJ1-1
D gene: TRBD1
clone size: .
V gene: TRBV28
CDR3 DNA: TGTGCCAGCAGTTCCCATGCAGGACAGGTTAATGAAGCTTTCTTT
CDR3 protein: CASSSHAGQVNEAFF

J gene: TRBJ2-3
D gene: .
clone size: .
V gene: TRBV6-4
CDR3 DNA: TGTGCCATCGAGGTCTCGGGGGAGCTTGCCACAGATACGCAGTATTTT
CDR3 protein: CAIEVSGELATDTQYF

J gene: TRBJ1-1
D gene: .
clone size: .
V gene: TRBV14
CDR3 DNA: TGTGCCAGCAGCCAAGCGGGGGGGAACACTGAAGCTTTCTTT
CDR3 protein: CASSQAGGNTEAFF

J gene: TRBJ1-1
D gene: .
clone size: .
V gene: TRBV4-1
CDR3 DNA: TGCGCCAGCAGCCAACCTCGTCGGGGAAACACTGAAGCTTTCTTT
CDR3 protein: CASSQPRRGNTEAFF

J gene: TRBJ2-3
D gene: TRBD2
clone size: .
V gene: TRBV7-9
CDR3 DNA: TGTGCCAGCAGCTTAGTAGCCGCGGGACTAGCAGATACGCAGTATTTT
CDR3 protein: CASSLVAAGLADTQYF

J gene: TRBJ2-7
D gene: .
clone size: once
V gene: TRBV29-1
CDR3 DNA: TGCAGCGGAAGTTTTTTTAGGGGCGAGCAGTACTTC
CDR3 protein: CSGSFFRGEQYF

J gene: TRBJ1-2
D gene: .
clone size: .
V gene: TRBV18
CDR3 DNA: TGTGCCAGCTCACCTTTGGTTGGGCGTGGCTACACCTTC
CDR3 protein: CASSPLVGRGYTF

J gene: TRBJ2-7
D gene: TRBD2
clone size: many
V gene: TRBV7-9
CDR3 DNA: TGTGCCAGCAGCCAAAGGACTAGTGGGGGACGCGAGCAGTACTTC
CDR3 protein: CASSQRTSGGREQYF

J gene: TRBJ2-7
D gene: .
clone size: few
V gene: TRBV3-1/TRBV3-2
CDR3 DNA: TGTGCCAGCAGCCAATCCGAGGGTTTTGGCGAGCAGTACTTC
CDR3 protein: CASSQSEGFGEQYF

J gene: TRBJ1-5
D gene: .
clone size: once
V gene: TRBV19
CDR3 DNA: TGTGCCAGTAGAGAGGTGATAAGTGGGCCCCAGCATTTT
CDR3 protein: CASREVISGPQHF

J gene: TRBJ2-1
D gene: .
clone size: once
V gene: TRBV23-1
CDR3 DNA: TGCGCCAGCAGTCGACTAAAAGCATACAATGAGCAGTTCTTC
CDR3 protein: CASSRLKAYNEQFF

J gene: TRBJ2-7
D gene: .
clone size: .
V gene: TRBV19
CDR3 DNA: TGTGCCAGTAGCCCCACCTGGCTAGCTTACGAGCAGTACTTC
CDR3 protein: CASSPTWLAYEQYF

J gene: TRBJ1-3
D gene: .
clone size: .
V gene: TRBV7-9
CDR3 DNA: TGTGCCAGCAGCTTATTTATCGGCGGGGCAGCTGGAAACACCATATATTTT
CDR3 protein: CASSLFIGGAAGNTIYF

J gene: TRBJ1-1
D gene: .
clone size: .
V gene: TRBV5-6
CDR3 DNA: TGTGCCAGCAGCTTAGGTTTCGGAGGCTCTGAAGCTTTCTTT
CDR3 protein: CASSLGFGGSEAFF

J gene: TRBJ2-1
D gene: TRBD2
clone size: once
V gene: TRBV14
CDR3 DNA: TGTGCCAGCAGCCACCGACTAGCACCTACGGGGTACAATGAGCAGTTCTTC
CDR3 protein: CASSHRLAPTGYNEQFF

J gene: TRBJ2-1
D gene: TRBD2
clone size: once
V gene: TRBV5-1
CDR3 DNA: TGCGCCAGCAGCTTACTAGCGGGGGGCTCCTACAATGAGCAGTTCTTC
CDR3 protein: CASSLLAGGSYNEQFF

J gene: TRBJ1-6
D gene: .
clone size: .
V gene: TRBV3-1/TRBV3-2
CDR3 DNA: TGTGCCAGCAGCCCGACAGGCTATAATTCACCCCTCCACTTT
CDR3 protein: CASSPTGYNSPLHF

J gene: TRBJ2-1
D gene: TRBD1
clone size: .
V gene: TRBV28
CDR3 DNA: TGTGCCAGCAGCCCTCTGGGACAGAGAAACAATGAGCAGTTCTTC
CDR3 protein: CASSPLGQRNNEQFF

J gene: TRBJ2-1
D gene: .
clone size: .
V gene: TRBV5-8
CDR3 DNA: TGTGCCAGCAGCTCCTACACCGGGGACACGTTCTTC
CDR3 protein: CASSSYTGDTFF

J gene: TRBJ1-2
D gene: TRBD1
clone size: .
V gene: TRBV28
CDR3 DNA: TGTGCCAGCAGGGGTACACAGGGGGTGGATGGCTACACCTTC
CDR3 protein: CASRGTQGVDGYTF

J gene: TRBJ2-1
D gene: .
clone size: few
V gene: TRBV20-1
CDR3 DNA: TGCAGTGCTAGTTCCCCGGGTTCTTCCTACAATGAGCAGTTCTTC
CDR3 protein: CSASSPGSSYNEQFF

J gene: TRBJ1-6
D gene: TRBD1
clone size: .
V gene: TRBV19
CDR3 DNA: TGTGCCAGTAGTACCCGACAGGGATCCAGTCATTCACCCCTCCACTTT
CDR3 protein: CASSTRQGSSHSPLHF

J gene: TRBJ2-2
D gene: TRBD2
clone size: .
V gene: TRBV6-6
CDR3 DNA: TGTGCCAGCAGCCGACTAGCGGGAGGGCCGAGCACCGGGGAGCTGTTTTTT
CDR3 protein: CASSRLAGGPSTGELFF

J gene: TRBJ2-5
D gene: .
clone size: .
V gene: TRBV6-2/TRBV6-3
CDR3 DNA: TGTGCCAGCAGTTCCTTACAGCGGCAAGAGACCCAGTACTTC
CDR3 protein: CASSSLQRQETQYF

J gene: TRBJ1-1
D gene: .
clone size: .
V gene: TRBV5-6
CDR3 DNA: TGTGCCAGCAGCCTATTTTCGAACACTGAAGCTTTCTTT
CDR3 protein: CASSLFSNTEAFF

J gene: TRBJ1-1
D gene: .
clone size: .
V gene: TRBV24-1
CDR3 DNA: TGTGCCAACCGGGAGACAGACGCTGAAGCTTTCTTT
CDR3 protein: CANRETDAEAFF

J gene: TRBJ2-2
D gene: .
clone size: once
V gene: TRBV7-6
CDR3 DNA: TGTGCCAGCAGCCCGGTGGTCGGGGAGCTGTTTTTT
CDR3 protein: CASSPVVGELFF

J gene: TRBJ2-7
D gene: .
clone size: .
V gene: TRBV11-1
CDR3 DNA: TGTGCCAGCAGCTTCTTTTCCGGAGCTTCGTCCTACGAGCAGTACTTC
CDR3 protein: CASSFFSGASSYEQYF

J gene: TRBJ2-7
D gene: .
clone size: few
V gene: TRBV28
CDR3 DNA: TGTGCCAGCACCCATCCGGAGAGAAGCTCCTACGAGCAGTACTTC
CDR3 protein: CASTHPERSSYEQYF

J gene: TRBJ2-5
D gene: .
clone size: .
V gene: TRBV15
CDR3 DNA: TGTGCCACCAGCGGAGGCGGGAACCCGCGGGAGACCCAGTACTTC
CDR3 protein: CATSGGGNPRETQYF

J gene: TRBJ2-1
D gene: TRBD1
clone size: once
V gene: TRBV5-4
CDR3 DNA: TGTGCCAGCAGCTTGGGTGAGGGGACAGGGCGCAATGAGCAGTTCTTC
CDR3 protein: CASSLGEGTGRNEQFF

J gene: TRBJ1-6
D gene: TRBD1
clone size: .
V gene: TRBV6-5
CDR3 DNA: TGTGCCAGCAGTCGACAGGGTTGGAATTCACCCCTCCACTTT
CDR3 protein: CASSRQGWNSPLHF

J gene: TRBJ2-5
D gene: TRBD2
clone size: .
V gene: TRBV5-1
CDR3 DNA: TGCGCCAGTGGAGCAGGGAGGGAAGAGACCCAGTACTTC
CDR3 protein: CASGAGREETQYF

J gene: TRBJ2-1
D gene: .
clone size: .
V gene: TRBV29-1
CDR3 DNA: TGCAGCGTTGAAGATCGGCGGACTCGGAATGAGCAGTTCTTC
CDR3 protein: CSVEDRRTRNEQFF

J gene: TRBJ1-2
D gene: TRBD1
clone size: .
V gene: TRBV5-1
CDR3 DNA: TGCGCCAGCAGCTGGGACAGGGGGTCCCGAAGTGGTGGCTACACCTTC
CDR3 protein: CASSWDRGSRSGGYTF

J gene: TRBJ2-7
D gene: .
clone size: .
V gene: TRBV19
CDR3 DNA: TGTGCCAGTAGCGGCGGGGGCCCAGGCCATCCCTACGAGCAGTACTTC
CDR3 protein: CASSGGGPGHPYEQYF

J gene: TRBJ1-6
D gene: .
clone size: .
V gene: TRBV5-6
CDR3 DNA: TGTGCCAGCAGCCCCGGGCAGGGGTCGAATAATTCACCCCTCCACTTT
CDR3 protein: CASSPGQGSNNSPLHF

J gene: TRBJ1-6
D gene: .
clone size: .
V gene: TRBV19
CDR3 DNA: TGTGCCAGTACCAGCCGTGACAGCTATAATTCACCCCTCCACTTT
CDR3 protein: CASTSRDSYNSPLHF

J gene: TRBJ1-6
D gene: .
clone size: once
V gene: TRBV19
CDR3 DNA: TGTGCCAGTAGTCCCAAGGGGGGGAACAATTCACCCCTCCACTTT
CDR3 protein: CASSPKGGNNSPLHF

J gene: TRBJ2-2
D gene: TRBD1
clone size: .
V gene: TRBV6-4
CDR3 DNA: TGTGCCAGCAGACCACAGGGGGGCACCGGGGAGCTGTTTTTT
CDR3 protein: CASRPQGGTGELFF

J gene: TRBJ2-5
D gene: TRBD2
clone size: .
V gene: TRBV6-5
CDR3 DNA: TGTGCCAGCAGGGGACTAGCGGGAGGGGAAGAGACCCAGTACTTC
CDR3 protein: CASRGLAGGEETQYF

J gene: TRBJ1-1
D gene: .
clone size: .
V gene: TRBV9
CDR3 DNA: TGTGCCAGCAGCGTAGAAGGGGGCACTGAAGCTTTCTTT
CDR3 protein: CASSVEGGTEAFF

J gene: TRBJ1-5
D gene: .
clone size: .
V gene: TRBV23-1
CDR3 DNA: TGCGCCAGCAGTCTCCCCGCGTATTCGCCGCAGGGCAATCAGCCCCAGCATTTT
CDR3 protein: CASSLPAYSPQGNQPQHF

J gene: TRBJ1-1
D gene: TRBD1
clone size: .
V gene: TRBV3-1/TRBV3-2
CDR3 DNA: TGTGCCAGCAGCCGCAGGGGGCGAAGCACTGAAGCTTTCTTT
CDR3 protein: CASSRRGRSTEAFF

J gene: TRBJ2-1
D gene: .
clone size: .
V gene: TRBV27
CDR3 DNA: TGTGCCAGCAGCAGACTCCGCGGGCGCGATGAGCAGTTCTTC
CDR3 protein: CASSRLRGRDEQFF